These 10 T cell receptor beta chains came from one sample sequenced in a study of blood T cell repertoires in COVID-19. The assay was immunoSEQ multiplex PCR, and TCRdb's table has in-frame clones only and misses some. This sample has about 12,000 clones, with 73% found just once. Sequences were obtained from peripheral blood. The origin of the receptors is a human donor in a cohort sampled during active COVID-19.

This clone was observed a few times. The chain employs TRBV3-1 (or the pseudogene TRBV3-2) and TRBJ2-7, with a weak D call TRBD1 (6 bases). Deletions cut 4 bases from V and 4 bases from J, with 8 bases between. CDR1 LGHDT and CDR2 YNNKEL come from the germline V gene (reference sequence). The CDR3 consists of 12 residues. The CDR3 sequence is CASSPQGYEQYF. For the CDR3, the DNA is TGTGCCAGCAGCCCGCAGGGGTACGAGCAGTACTTC.

This chain uses TRBV15 with TRBJ1-1, with a possible D match to TRBD1 (6 bases). CDR3 length equals 16 residues. Germline V gives CDR1 LNHNV, CDR2 YYDKDF (reference sequence). V was shortened by 3 bases and J by 1 base, with 15 bases between the two germline ends. This CDR3 reads CATSSGSRTENTEAFF. As DNA, the CDR3 is TGTGCCACCAGCAGTGGCTCGAGGACAGAGAACACTGAAGCTTTCTTT.

The rearrangement joins TRBV11-3 to TRBJ2-1; TRBD1 aligns across 9 bases. Germline CDR1 is SGHNT and CDR2 is YENEEA. V gave up 5 bases and J gave up 2 bases; unmatched junction bases: 4. The CDR3 has 15 amino acids. In DNA form, the CDR3 reads TGTGCCAGCAGCGGACAGGGGATGCCCTACAATGAGCAGTTCTTC. It encodes CASSGQGMPYNEQFF.

The chain carries TRBV9 and TRBJ2-1, with a possible D match to TRBD2 (5 bases). V shed 4 bases and J shed 0 bases, with 11 bases lying between them. CDR3 size: 15 residues. Germline lookup yields CDR1 SGDLS and CDR2 YYNGEE. The CDR3 coding sequence is TGTGCCAGCAGCCTGGACTTGCGCTCCTACAATGAGCAGTTCTTC. Amino acid sequence: CASSLDLRSYNEQFF.

J is TRBJ2-1 and V is TRBV30, with 7 bases identical to TRBD1. The junction had 11 bases not matched to a gene; V was cut back by 2 bases and J by 7 bases. The germline V gene has CDR1 GTSNPN and CDR2 SVGIG (reference sequence). The CDR3 runs to 15 residues. The CDR3 is CAWSRFTGVVNEQFF. The CDR3 DNA sequence: TGTGCCTGGAGTCGGTTTACAGGGGTGGTAAATGAGCAGTTCTTC.

This clone was seen a single time. The chain has TRBV27 and TRBJ2-5; TRBD2 aligns across 8 bases. V lost 0 bases to trimming and J lost 5 bases; unmatched junction nucleotides: 5. The CDR3 runs 15 residues. CDR1 and CDR2 (germline): MNHEY, SMNVEV (reference sequence). CDR3 coding DNA: TGTGCCAGCAGTTTATCCGGGGGGGCCTTTGAGACCCAGTACTTC. The encoded protein is CASSLSGGAFETQYF.

The chain couples TRBV4-2 to TRBJ2-7, with a weak D call TRBD1 (6 bases). V gave up 0 bases and J gave up 5 bases, with 8 bases separating them. In germline, CDR1 is LGHNA, CDR2 YNFKEQ. The length of the CDR3 is 13 residues. DNA for the CDR3: TGTGCCAGCAGCCAAGAACAGGGAAACGAGCAGTACTTC. Residues: CASSQEQGNEQYF.

CDR3 DNA sequence: TGTGCCAGCAGCCCACCGGGACAGACCGAAGAGACCCAGTACTTC. Its translation is CASSPPGQTEETQYF. The chain has TRBV5-4 and TRBJ2-5; 7 bases align to TRBD1. Germline CDR1 is SGHNT and CDR2 is YYREEE (reference sequence). V shed 4 bases, J shed 3 bases, and the junction held 9 bases outside the gene matches. This CDR3 contains 15 residues.

This sequence joins TRBV5-5 and TRBJ2-1; the D gene is possibly TRBD2 (5 bases). CDR3 length: 15 residues. Trimming took off 0 bases at V and 9 bases at J, with 16 bases between the two ends. Germline V gene sequence: CDR1 SGHKS, CDR2 YYEKEE (reference sequence). Here the CDR3 DNA reads TGTGCCAGCAGCTTGGCACTAGGGTTAGTCTTTGAGCAGTTCTTC. It is translated as CASSLALGLVFEQFF.

The CDR3 here is CSTGVTYEQYF. The CDR3 nucleotides read TGCAGCACCGGGGTTACCTACGAGCAGTACTTC. This chain uses TRBV20-1 with TRBJ2-7; weak D call: TRBD2 (5 bases). This CDR3 region has 11 residues. Looked up from germline, CDR1 is DFQATT and CDR2 is SNEGSKA (reference sequence).